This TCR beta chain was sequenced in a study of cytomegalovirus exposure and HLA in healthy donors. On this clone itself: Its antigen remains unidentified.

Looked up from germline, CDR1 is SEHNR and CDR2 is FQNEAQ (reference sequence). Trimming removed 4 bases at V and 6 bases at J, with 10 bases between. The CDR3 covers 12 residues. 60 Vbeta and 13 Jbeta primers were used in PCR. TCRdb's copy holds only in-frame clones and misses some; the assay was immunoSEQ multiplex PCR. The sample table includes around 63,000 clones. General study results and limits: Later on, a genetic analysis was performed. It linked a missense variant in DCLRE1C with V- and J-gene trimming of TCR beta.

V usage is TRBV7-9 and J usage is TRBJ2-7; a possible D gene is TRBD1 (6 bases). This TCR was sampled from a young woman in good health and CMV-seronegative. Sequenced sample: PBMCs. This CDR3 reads CASSSQGPEQYF. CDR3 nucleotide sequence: TGTGCCAGCAGCTCACAGGGACCCGAGCAGTACTTC.